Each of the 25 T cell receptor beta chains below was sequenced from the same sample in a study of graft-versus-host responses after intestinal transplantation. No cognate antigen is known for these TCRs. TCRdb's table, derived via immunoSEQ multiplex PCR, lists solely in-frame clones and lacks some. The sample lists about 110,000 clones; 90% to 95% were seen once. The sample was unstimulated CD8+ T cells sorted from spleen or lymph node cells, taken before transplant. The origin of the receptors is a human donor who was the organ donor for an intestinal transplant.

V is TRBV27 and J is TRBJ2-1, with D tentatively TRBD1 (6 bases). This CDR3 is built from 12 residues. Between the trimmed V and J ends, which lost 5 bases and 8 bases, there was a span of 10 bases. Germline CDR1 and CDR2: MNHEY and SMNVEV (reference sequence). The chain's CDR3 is CASSPRGDEQFF. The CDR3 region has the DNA TGTGCCAGCAGTCCCAGGGGAGATGAGCAGTTCTTC.

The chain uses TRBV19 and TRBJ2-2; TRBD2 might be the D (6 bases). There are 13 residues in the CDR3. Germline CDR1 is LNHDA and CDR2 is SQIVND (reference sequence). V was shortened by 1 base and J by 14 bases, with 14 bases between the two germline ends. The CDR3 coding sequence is TGTGCCAGTAGTATAGGGAGGGGACCGTCCCTGTTTTTT. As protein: CASSIGRGPSLFF.

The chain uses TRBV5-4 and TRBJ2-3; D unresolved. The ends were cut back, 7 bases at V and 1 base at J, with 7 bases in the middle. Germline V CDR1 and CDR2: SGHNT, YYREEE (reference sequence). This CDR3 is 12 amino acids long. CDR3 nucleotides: TGTGCCAGCGCCCCCGGCACAGATACGCAGTATTTT. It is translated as CASAPGTDTQYF.

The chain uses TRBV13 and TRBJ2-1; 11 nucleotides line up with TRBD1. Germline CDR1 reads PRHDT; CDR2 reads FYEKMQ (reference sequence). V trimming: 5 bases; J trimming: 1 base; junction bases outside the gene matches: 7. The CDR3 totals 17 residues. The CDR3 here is CASSAGQGAASYNEQFF. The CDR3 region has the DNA TGTGCCAGCAGCGCCGGACAGGGGGCGGCATCCTACAATGAGCAGTTCTTC.

The CDR3 coding sequence is TGTGCCAGCACTTCCGACTCCAAGAACACCGGGGAGCTGTTTTTT. Residues: CASTSDSKNTGELFF. The chain is built from TRBV6-5 and TRBJ2-2; D is unresolved. This CDR3 has 15 amino acids. The germline gives CDR1 MNHEY, CDR2 SVGAGI. The germline V and J ends were trimmed by 7 bases and 1 base, with 13 bases remaining between them.

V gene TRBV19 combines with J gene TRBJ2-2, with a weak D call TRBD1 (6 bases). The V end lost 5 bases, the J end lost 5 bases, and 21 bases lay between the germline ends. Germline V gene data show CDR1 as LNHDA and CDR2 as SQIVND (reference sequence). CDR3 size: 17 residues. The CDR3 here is CASSPHGQPTRTGELFF. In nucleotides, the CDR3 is TGTGCCAGTAGTCCACACGGACAGCCCACGAGGACCGGGGAGCTGTTTTTT. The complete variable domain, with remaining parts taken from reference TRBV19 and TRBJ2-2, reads DGGITQSPKYLFRKEGQNVTLSCEQNLNHDAMYWYRQDPGQGLRLIYYSQIVNDFQKGDIAEGYSVSREKKESFPLTVTSAQKNPTAFYLCASSPHGQPTRTGELFFGEGSRLTVL.

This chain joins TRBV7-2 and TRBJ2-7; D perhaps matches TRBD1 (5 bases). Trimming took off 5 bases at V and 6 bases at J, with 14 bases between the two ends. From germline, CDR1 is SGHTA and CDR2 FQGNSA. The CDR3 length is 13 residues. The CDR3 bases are TGTGCCAGCAGCCCAGTCGGTCAGGGCGAGCAGTACTTC. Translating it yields CASSPVGQGEQYF.

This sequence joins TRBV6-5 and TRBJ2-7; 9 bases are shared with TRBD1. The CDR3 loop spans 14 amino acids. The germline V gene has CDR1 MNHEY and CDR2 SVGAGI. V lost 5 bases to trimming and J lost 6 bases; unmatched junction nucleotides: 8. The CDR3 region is CASSPGTGRGEQYF. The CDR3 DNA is TGTGCCAGCAGTCCCGGGACAGGGAGAGGCGAGCAGTACTTC.

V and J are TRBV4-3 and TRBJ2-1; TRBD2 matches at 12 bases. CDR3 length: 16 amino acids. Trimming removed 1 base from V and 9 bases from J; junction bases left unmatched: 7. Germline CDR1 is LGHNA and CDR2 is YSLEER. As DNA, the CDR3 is TGCGCCAGCAGCCAAGCGCAGGGACTAGCGGGCGGTGAGCAGTTCTTC. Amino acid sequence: CASSQAQGLAGGEQFF.

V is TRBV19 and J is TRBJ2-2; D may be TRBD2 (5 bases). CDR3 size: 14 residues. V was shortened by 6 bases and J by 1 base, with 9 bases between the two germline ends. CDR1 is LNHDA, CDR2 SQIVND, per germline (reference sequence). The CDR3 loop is CASRLDWNTGELFF. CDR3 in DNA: TGTGCCAGTAGATTGGACTGGAACACCGGGGAGCTGTTTTTT.

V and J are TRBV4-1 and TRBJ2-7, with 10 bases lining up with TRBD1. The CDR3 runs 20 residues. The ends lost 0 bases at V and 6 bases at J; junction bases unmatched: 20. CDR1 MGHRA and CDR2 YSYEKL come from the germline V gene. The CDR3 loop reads CASSQDFTTNPGQGRREQYF. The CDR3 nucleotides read TGCGCCAGCAGCCAAGATTTCACCACAAACCCGGGACAGGGGCGCCGCGAGCAGTACTTC.

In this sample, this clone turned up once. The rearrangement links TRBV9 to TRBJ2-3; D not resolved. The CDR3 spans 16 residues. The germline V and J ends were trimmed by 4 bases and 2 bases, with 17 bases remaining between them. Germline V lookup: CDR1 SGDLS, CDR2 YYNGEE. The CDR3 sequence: CASSPAPWRFTDTQYF. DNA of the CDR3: TGTGCCAGCAGCCCAGCGCCCTGGCGGTTCACAGATACGCAGTATTTT.

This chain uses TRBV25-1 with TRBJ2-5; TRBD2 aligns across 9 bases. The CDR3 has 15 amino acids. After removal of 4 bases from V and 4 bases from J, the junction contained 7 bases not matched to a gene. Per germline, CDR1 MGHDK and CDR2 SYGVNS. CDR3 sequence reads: CASSVLAGVGETQYF. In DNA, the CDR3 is TGTGCCAGCAGTGTGTTAGCGGGAGTTGGAGAGACCCAGTACTTC.

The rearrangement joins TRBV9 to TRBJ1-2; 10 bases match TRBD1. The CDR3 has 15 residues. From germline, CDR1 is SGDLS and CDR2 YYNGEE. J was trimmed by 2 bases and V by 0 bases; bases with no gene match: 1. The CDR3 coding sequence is TGTGCCAGCAGCGTAGGGGACAGGGGAAACTATGGCTACACCTTC. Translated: CASSVGDRGNYGYTF.

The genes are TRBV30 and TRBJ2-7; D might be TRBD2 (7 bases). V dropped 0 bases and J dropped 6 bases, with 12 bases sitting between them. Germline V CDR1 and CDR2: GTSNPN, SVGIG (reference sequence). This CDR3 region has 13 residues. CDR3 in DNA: TGTGCCTGGAGTGTGGGGGGGCCCGGCGAGCAGTACTTC. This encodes CAWSVGGPGEQYF.

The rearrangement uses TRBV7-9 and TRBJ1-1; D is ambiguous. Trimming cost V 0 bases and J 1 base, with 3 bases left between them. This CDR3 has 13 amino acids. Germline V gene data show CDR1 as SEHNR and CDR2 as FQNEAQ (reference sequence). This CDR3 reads CASSLAGNTEAFF. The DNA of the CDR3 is TGTGCCAGCAGCTTAGCAGGGAACACTGAAGCTTTCTTT.

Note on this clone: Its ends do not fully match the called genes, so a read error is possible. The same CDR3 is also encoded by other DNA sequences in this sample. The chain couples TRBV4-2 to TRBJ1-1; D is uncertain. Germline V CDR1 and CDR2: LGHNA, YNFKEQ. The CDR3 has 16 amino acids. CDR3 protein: CASSQEGLGTNTEAFF. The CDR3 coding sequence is TGTGCCAGTAGCCAAGAAGGGCTCGGAACCAACACTGAAGCTTTCTTT.

CDR3: CASSLTAPGGEQFF. CDR3 coding DNA: TGTGCCAGCAGCCTAACTGCCCCGGGAGGTGAGCAGTTCTTC. The rearrangement links TRBV5-7 to TRBJ2-1, with 7 bases fitting TRBD2. Being an ORF, TRBV5-7 has a function that is uncertain. CDR3 size: 14 residues. Germline trimming cut 4 bases from V and 9 bases from J; bases unmatched to any gene: 10.

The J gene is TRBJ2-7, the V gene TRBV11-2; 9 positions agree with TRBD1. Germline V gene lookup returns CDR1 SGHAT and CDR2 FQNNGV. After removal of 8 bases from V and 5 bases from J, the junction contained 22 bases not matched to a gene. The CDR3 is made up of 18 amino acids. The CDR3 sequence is CASCNRGKFPGTGHEQYF. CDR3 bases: TGTGCCAGCTGCAATAGGGGAAAATTTCCGGGGACAGGGCACGAGCAGTACTTC.

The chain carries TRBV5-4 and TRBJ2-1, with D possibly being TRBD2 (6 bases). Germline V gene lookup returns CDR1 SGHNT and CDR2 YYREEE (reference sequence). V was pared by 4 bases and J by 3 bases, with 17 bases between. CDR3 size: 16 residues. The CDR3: CASSPEGGPRYNEQFF. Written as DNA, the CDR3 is TGTGCCAGCAGCCCTGAAGGAGGGCCACGCTACAATGAGCAGTTCTTC.

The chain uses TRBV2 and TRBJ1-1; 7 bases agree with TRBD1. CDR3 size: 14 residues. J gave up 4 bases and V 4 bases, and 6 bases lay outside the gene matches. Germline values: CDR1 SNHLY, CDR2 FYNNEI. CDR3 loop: CASSGEQGGTEAFF. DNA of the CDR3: TGTGCCAGCAGTGGGGAGCAGGGGGGCACTGAAGCTTTCTTT.

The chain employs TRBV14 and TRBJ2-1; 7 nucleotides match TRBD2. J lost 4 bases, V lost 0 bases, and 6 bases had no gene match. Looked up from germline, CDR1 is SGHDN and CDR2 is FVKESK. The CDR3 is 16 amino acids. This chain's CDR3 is CASSQDGASGYNEQFF. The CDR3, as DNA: TGTGCCAGCAGCCAAGATGGGGCTAGCGGATACAATGAGCAGTTCTTC.

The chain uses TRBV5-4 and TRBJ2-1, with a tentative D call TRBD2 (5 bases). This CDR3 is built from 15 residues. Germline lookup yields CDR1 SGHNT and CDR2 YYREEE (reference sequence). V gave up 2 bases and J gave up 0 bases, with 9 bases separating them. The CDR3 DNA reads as TGTGCCAGCAGCTTCAGCGGTGGCTCCTACAATGAGCAGTTCTTC. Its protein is CASSFSGGSYNEQFF.

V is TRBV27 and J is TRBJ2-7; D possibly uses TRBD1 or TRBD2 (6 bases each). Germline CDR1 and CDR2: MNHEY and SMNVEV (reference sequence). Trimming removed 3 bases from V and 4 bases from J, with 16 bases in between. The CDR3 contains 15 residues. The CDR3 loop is CASSFLGGGIYEQYF. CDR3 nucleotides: TGTGCCAGCAGTTTCCTCGGAGGGGGTATTTACGAGCAGTACTTC.

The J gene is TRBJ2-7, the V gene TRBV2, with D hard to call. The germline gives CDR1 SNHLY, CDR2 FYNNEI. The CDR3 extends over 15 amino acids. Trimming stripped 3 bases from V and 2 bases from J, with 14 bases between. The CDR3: CASSDLWQDPYEQYF. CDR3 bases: TGTGCCAGCAGTGACTTGTGGCAGGACCCCTACGAGCAGTACTTC.